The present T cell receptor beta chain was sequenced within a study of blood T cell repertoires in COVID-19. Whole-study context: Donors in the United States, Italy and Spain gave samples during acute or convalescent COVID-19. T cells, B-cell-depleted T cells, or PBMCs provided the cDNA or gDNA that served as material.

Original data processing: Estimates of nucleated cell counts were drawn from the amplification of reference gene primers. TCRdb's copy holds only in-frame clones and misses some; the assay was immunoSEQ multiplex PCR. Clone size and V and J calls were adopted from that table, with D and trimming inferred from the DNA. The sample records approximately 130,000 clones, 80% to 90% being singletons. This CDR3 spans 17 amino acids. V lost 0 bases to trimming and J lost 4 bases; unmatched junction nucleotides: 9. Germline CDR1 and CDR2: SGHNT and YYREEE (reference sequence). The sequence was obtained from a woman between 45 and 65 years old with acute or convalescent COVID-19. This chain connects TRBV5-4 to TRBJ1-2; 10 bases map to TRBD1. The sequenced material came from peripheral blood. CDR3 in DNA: TGTGCCAGCAGCTTGGCAGGGGGACAGGGGCCCCTCTATGGCTACACCTTC. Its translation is CASSLAGGQGPLYGYTF.